This T cell receptor (beta chain) comes out of a study of chemoradiotherapy in HPV16-positive cancers. Assay: immunoSEQ multiplex PCR; the TCRdb copy retains only in-frame clones and omits some. The sample has some 11,000 clones, about four fifths seen once. As regards this clone: Its target is unknown.

General observations from the study: In HPV16-positive patients, HPV-responsive T-cell expansion tracked better recurrence-free survival. Candidate HPV-specific clones and E7-related TCR motifs grew in tumor during treatment. Only a couple of HPV16-positive patients supplied the functional HPV-specificity definition.

This CDR3 is 14 amino acids long. V was cut by 1 base and J by 4 bases, with 11 bases left in between. Germline lookup yields CDR1 SGHRS and CDR2 YFSETQ. The specimen was collected from a patient who underwent chemoradiotherapy. The V and J genes are TRBV5-1 and TRBJ1-1; possible D gene TRBD1, 6 bases. This TCR was sampled from a human donor with HPV-associated anogenital cancer. Written as DNA, the CDR3 is TGCGCCAGCAGCTTGAACAGGGTGAGCACTGAAGCTTTCTTT. Residues: CASSLNRVSTEAFF.